The sequence of this T cell receptor (beta chain) was determined in a study of cytomegalovirus exposure and HLA in healthy donors. Overall study: Prior work identified some 120 million unique TCR beta sequences in 150 million to 200 million T cells. Study-level results: Productive rates of about 90% or about 30% were seen for most TCR beta V segments in an earlier analysis.

60 Vbeta and 13 Jbeta primers were used in PCR. Clones were sequenced by immunoSEQ multiplex PCR, and TCRdb holds only the in-frame ones, with some missing. The sample contains 120,000 or so clones, about 10% of which appear only once. Although they were nominally healthy when sampled, donors likely had unrecorded immune exposures. V shed 5 bases and J 8 bases; nucleotides not matched to a gene: 15. The CDR3 length is 16 residues. Germline CDR1 reads SEHNR; CDR2 reads FQNEAQ (reference sequence). On this clone: Its antigen remains unidentified.

The TCR comes from a young woman in good health and CMV-seropositive. Sequenced sample: PBMCs. This rearrangement joins TRBV7-9 to TRBJ2-1, with 7 bases matching TRBD2. The CDR3 sequence is CASSRRAGERRDEQFF. The CDR3 DNA reads as TGTGCCAGCAGCCGTAGGGCGGGAGAGAGAAGGGATGAGCAGTTCTTC.